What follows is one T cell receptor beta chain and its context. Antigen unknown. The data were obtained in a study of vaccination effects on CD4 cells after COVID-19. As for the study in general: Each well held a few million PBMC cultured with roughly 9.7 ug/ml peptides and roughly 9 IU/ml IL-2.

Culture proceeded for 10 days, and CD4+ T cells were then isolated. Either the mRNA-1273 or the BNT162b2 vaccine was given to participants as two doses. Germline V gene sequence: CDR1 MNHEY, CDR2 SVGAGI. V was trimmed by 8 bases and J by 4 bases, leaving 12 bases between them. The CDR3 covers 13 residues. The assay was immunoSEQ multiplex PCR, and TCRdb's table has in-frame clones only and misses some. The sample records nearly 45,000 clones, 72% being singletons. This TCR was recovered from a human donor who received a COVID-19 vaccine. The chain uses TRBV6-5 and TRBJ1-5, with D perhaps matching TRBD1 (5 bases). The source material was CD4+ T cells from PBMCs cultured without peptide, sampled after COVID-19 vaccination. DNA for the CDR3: TGTGCCAGCGGAGGGGCCTCAAATCAGCCCCAGCATTTT. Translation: CASGGASNQPQHF.